Sequencing of this TCR beta chain was carried out in a study of CD8 T cells in ankylosing spondylitis. Deletions cut 0 bases from V and 2 bases from J, with 12 bases between. CDR3 size: 15 residues. Germline-derived CDR1 and CDR2 are SGHRS and YFSETQ. A quantitative 5'-RACE method, one with molecular barcodes, was used to make TCR beta libraries. MiXCR was run by TCRdb on the 5' RACE reads, yielding one entry per CDR3 protein. The sample carries approximately 540,000 distinct CDR3 sequences, roughly an eighth recorded once. Points on this clonotype: Its specificity is unknown.

General study points: Previously reported in reactive arthritis synovial fluid and blood were some of the motif variants. Disease-linked clones reportedly concentrated significantly in matched ankylosing spondylitis synovial fluid. Blood from ankylosing spondylitis patients appeared to carry a characteristic roughly 8-variant TCR beta motif.

The rearrangement uses TRBV5-1 and TRBJ2-7; maybe TRBD1 (5 bases). Sequenced input: blood, either unsorted or a sorted T cell fraction (not recorded which). The sequence was obtained from a male donor with ankylosing spondylitis. The CDR3 is CASSLGDSQTYEQYV. The CDR3 DNA follows: TGCGCCAGCAGCTTGGGAGACAGTCAAACCTACGAGCAGTACGTC.